The 17 T cell receptor beta chains given below trace back to one sample, sequenced in a study of blood T cell repertoires in COVID-19. Sequencing was performed with immunoSEQ multiplex PCR; in TCRdb, only in-frame clones are kept and a portion is missing. The profile shows around 130,000 clones, roughly 81% of them singletons. Sequencing input: peripheral blood. Receptors originate from a human donor in a cohort sampled during active COVID-19.

The J gene is TRBJ2-1, the V gene TRBV7-2; TRBD1 aligns across 8 bases. Germline V gives CDR1 SGHTA, CDR2 FQGNSA. V shed 5 bases, J shed 6 bases, and the junction held 12 bases outside the gene matches. The CDR3 loop spans 16 amino acids. This chain's CDR3 is CASSIRSGTGINEQFF. CDR3 DNA: TGTGCCAGCAGCATAAGATCCGGGACAGGAATCAATGAGCAGTTCTTC.

The gene calls are TRBV5-6 and TRBJ1-4; the D is unclear. The CDR3 runs to 14 residues. CDR1 is SGHDT and CDR2 is YYEEEE in the germline V gene. The ends were cut back, 2 bases at V and 7 bases at J, with 12 bases in the middle. CDR3 in amino acids: CASSLRGMGEKLFF. DNA of the CDR3: TGTGCCAGCAGCTTACGAGGGATGGGTGAAAAACTGTTTTTT.

This clone has just a few counts. CDR3 amino acids: CAGGIAEPEYNEQFF. CDR3 nucleotide sequence: TGTGCCGGGGGAATAGCGGAGCCTGAATACAATGAGCAGTTCTTC. The rearrangement links TRBV5-8 to TRBJ2-1; D may be TRBD2 (6 bases). This CDR3 contains 15 residues. V was pared by 10 bases and J by 4 bases, with 21 bases between. Germline loops: CDR1 SGHTS, CDR2 YDEGEE.

The chain has TRBV10-3 and TRBJ2-7; 9 positions agree with TRBD1. CDR1 is ENHRY, CDR2 SYGVKD, per germline. V dropped 4 bases and J dropped 0; count of bases not matched to a gene: 13. There are 18 residues in the CDR3. The CDR3 loop reads CAISGAPGQGVSSYEQYF. CDR3 nucleotide sequence: TGTGCCATCAGTGGAGCCCCGGGACAGGGCGTAAGCTCCTACGAGCAGTACTTC.

This clone was recorded a few times. At one end, the junction sequence differs from germline, possibly due to a read error. The chain recombines TRBV4-2 with TRBJ2-5, with 10 positions matching TRBD2. Germline V gives CDR1 LGHNA, CDR2 YNFKEQ. There are 13 residues in the CDR3. CDR3 residues: CASSQTLAGGQDF. The CDR3 coding sequence is TGTGCCAGCAGCCAAACATTAGCGGGGGGCCAGGACTTC.

The chain links TRBV5-6 to TRBJ1-1; tentative D call: TRBD1 (5 bases). V was cut by 0 bases and J by 7 bases, with 7 bases left in between. From germline, CDR1 is SGHDT and CDR2 YYEEEE. The CDR3 runs to 12 residues. Here the CDR3 DNA reads TGTGCCAGCAGCTTGGGGCAGGGTGAAGCTTTCTTT. Residues: CASSLGQGEAFF.

J is TRBJ1-1 and V is TRBV5-1, with D unclear. This CDR3 has 15 residues. Trimming removed 0 bases at V and 0 bases at J, with 9 bases between. CDR1 is SGHRS and CDR2 is YFSETQ in the germline V gene. CDR3: CASSLVGLLNTEAFF. CDR3 nucleotides: TGCGCCAGCAGCTTGGTGGGCCTCTTGAACACTGAAGCTTTCTTT.

This sequence joins TRBV6-5 and TRBJ1-1; D gene unclear. This CDR3 contains 14 residues. CDR1 MNHEY and CDR2 SVGAGI come from the germline V gene. V shed 6 bases and J shed 1 base, with 12 bases lying between them. CDR3 nucleotide sequence: TGTGCCAGCAGCGGAGCTCCACCGAACACTGAAGCTTTCTTT. This codes for CASSGAPPNTEAFF.

The gene calls are TRBV5-1 and TRBJ2-5; unclear D gene. The CDR3 runs to 11 residues. V was clipped by 4 bases and J by 3 bases, with 4 bases between them. Germline assignment: CDR1 SGHRS and CDR2 YFSETQ. The CDR3 here is CASSPEETQYF. Written as DNA, the CDR3 is TGCGCCAGCAGCCCAGAAGAGACCCAGTACTTC.

The V call is TRBV5-6, the J call TRBJ2-5; 7 bases map to TRBD1. V dropped 0 bases and J dropped 5; count of bases not matched to a gene: 10. Germline V CDR1 and CDR2: SGHDT, YYEEEE. The CDR3 extends over 16 amino acids. The DNA of the CDR3 is TGTGCCAGCAGCTTGGATCTCTACAGGGGTGTGGAGACCCAGTACTTC. This codes for CASSLDLYRGVETQYF.

The chain uses TRBV4-2 and TRBJ2-1, with TRBD2 identical over 8 bases. This CDR3 has 17 residues. Trimming at V came to 0 bases and at J to 4 bases, leaving 8 bases not matched to a gene. CDR1 and CDR2 from the germline V gene are LGHNA and YNFKEQ. CDR3: CASSQDWTGGAYNEQFF. The CDR3 DNA follows: TGTGCCAGCAGCCAAGACTGGACCGGGGGGGCTTACAATGAGCAGTTCTTC.

The J gene is TRBJ1-2, the V gene TRBV12-3 or TRBV12-4; D is uncertain. V dropped 7 bases and J dropped 4 bases, with 13 bases sitting between them. This CDR3 is 13 amino acids long. CDR3 in DNA: TGTGCCAGCACCCTTTCCTCGAGCTATGGCTACACCTTC. This encodes CASTLSSSYGYTF.

The rearrangement joins TRBV5-1 to TRBJ1-1; 9 bases match TRBD1. V dropped 4 bases and J dropped 4; count of bases not matched to a gene: 14. The germline V gene encodes CDR1 SGHRS and CDR2 YFSETQ. The CDR3 has 17 residues. The CDR3 region is CASSVVPPGQGGTEAFF. As DNA, the CDR3 is TGCGCCAGCAGCGTCGTCCCACCGGGACAGGGAGGCACTGAAGCTTTCTTT.

The chain is built from TRBV11-1 and TRBJ2-3; perhaps TRBD1 as D (5 bases). This CDR3 contains 15 residues. Germline CDR1 and CDR2: SGHAT and FQDESV (reference sequence). Between the trimmed V and J ends, which lost 1 base and 2 bases, there was a span of 10 bases. The CDR3 is CASSLVVGATDTQYF. CDR3 bases: TGTGCCAGCAGCTTAGTTGTAGGGGCCACAGATACGCAGTATTTT.

This clone came up once. The chain has TRBV19 and TRBJ1-5, with TRBD1 matching 8 bases. Germline V lookup: CDR1 LNHDA, CDR2 SQIVND (reference sequence). This CDR3 is built from 15 residues. The V gene end was trimmed by 3 bases and the J gene end by 4 bases; junction bases not matched to a gene: 5. The CDR3 coding sequence is TGTGCCAGTAGTATCACAGGACAGGGAAATCAGCCCCAGCATTTT. Residues: CASSITGQGNQPQHF.

The chain has TRBV27 and TRBJ1-5; D is unclear. CDR3 size: 13 residues. Germline V lookup: CDR1 MNHEY, CDR2 SMNVEV (reference sequence). V lost 3 bases and J 7 bases, leaving 10 bases between the germline ends. In DNA, the CDR3 is TGTGCCAGCAGTTTGGCGACGGGACAGCCCCAGCATTTT. This encodes CASSLATGQPQHF.

The chain combines TRBV30 with TRBJ2-7; possibly TRBD2 for D (5 bases). The CDR3 totals 11 residues. Germline V gene data show CDR1 as GTSNPN and CDR2 as SVGIG (reference sequence). V was cut by 3 bases and J by 3 bases, with 6 bases left in between. The CDR3 loop is CAWSGIYEQYF. Written as DNA, the CDR3 is TGTGCCTGGAGCGGGATCTACGAGCAGTACTTC.